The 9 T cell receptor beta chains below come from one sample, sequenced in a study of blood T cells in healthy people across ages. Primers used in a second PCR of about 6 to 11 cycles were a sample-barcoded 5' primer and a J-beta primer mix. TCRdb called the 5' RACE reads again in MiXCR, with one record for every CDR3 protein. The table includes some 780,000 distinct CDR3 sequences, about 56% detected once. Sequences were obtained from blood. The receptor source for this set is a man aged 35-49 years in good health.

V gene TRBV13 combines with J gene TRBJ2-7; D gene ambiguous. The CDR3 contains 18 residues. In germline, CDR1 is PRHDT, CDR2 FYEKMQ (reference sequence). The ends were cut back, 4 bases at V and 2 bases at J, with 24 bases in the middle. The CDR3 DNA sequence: TGTGCCAGCAGCTCAACCCCACTTAACACGCGTGAGACCTACGAGCAGTACTTC. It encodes CASSSTPLNTRETYEQYF.

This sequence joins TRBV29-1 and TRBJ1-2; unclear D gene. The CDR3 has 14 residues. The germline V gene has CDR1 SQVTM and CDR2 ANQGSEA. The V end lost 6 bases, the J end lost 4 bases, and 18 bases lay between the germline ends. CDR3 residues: CSVLDTGNSYGYTF. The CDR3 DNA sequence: TGCAGCGTCCTCGACACGGGGAATTCCTATGGCTACACCTTC.

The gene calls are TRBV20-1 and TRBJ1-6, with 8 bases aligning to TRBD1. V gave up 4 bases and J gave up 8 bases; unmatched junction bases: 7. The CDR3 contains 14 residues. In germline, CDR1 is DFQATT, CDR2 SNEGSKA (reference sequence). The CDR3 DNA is TGCAGTGCTACCCAGGGGGCTCGGGATTCACCCCTCCACTTT. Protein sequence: CSATQGARDSPLHF.

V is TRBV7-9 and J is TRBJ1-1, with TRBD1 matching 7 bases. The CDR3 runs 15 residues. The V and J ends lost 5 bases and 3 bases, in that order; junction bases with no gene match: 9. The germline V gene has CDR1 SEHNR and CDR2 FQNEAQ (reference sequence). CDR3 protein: CASSPRDSTDTEAFF. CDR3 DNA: TGTGCCAGCAGCCCAAGGGACAGCACGGACACTGAAGCTTTCTTT.

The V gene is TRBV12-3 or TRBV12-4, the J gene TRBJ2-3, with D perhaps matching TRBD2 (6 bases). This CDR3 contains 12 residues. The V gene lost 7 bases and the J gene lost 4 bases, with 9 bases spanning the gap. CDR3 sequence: CASTSGADTQYF. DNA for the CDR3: TGTGCCAGCACCTCGGGGGCAGATACGCAGTATTTT.

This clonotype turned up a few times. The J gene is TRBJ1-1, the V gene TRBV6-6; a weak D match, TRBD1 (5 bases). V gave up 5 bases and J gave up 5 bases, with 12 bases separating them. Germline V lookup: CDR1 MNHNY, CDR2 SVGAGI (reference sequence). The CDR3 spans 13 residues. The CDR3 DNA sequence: TGTGCCAGCAGTGCCGGGGAGGGGACTGAAGCTTTCTTT. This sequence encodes CASSAGEGTEAFF.

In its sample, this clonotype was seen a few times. CDR3 region: CASSLDGGVPDTQYF. CDR3 DNA: TGTGCCAGCAGCTTAGACGGGGGGGTACCAGATACGCAGTATTTT. V usage is TRBV7-2 and J usage is TRBJ2-3, with 8 bases identical to TRBD2. There are 15 residues in the CDR3. Germline CDR1 SGHTA, CDR2 FQGNSA. The trim removed 1 base at V and 4 bases at J, leaving 4 bases unmatched.

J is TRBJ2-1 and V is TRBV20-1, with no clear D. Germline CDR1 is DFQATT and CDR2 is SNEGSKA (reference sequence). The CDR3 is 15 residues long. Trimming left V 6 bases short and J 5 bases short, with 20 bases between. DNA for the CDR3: TGCAGTGCCGCAACTGGCCACCCATGGGACAATGAGCAGTTCTTC. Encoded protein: CSAATGHPWDNEQFF.

The CDR3 DNA is TGTGCCAGCAGCATGGGACTAGTGACAGATACGCAGTATTTT. This translates into CASSMGLVTDTQYF. The chain uses TRBV7-6 and TRBJ2-3; 8 positions agree with TRBD2. The germline gives CDR1 SGHVS, CDR2 FNYEAQ. CDR3 length equals 14 residues. The trim removed 5 bases at V and 3 bases at J, leaving 4 bases unmatched.